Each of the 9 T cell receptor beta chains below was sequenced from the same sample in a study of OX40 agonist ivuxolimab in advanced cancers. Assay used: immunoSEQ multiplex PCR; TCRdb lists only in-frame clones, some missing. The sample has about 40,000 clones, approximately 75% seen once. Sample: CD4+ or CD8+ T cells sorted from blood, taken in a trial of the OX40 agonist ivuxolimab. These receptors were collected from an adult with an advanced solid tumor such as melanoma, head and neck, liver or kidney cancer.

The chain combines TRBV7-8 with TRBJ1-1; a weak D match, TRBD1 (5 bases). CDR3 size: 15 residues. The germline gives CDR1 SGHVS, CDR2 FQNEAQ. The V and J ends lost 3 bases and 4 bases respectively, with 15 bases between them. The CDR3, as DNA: TGTGCCAGCAGCTTGCAAGGGGTGGAAAGCACTGAAGCTTTCTTT. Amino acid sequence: CASSLQGVESTEAFF.

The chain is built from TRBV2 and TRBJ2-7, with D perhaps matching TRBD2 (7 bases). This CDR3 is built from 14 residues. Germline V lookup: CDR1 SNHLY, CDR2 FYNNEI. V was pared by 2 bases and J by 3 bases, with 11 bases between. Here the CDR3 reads CASSEYGGLYEQYF. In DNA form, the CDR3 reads TGTGCCAGCAGTGAATACGGGGGGCTCTACGAGCAGTACTTC.

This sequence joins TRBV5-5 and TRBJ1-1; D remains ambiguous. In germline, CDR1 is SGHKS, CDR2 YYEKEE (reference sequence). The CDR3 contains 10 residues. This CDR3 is CAVGQIEAFF. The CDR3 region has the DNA TGTGCGGTTGGGCAAATCGAAGCTTTCTTT.

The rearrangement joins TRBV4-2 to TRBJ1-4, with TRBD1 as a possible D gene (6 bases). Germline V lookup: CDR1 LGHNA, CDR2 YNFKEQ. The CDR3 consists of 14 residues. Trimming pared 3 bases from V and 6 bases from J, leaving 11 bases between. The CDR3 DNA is TGTGCCAGCAGCCAGAGAGGGGGGGATGAAAAACTGTTTTTT. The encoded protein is CASSQRGGDEKLFF.

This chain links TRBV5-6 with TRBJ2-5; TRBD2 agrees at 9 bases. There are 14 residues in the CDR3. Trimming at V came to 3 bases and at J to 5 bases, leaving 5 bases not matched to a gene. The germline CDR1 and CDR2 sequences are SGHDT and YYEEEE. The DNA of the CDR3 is TGTGCCAGCAGCTCCAAAACTAGCGGGGAGACCCAGTACTTC. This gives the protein CASSSKTSGETQYF. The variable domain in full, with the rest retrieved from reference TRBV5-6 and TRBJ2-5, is DAGVTQSPTHLIKTRGQQVTLRCSPKSGHDTVSWYQQALGQGPQFIFQYYEEEERQRGNFPDRFSGHQFPNYSSELNVNALLLGDSALYLCASSSKTSGETQYFGPGTRLLVL.

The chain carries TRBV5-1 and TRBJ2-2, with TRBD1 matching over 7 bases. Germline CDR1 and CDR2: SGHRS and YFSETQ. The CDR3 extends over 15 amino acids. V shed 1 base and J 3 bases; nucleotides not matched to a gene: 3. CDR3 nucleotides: TGCGCCAGCAGCTTGATGACAGGGCACACCGGGGAGCTGTTTTTT. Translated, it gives CASSLMTGHTGELFF.

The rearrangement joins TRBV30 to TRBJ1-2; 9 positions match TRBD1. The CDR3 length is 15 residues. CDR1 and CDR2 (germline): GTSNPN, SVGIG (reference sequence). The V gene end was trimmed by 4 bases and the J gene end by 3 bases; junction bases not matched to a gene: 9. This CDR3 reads CAWIRRDRVDYGYTF. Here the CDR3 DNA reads TGTGCCTGGATTCGACGGGACAGGGTTGACTATGGCTACACCTTC.

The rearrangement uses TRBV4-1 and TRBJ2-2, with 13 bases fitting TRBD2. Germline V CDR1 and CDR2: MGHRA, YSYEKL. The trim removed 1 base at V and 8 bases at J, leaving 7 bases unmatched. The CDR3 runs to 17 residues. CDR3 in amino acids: CASSQATSGRPTGELFF. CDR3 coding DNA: TGCGCCAGCAGCCAAGCGACTAGCGGGAGGCCAACGGGGGAGCTGTTTTTT.

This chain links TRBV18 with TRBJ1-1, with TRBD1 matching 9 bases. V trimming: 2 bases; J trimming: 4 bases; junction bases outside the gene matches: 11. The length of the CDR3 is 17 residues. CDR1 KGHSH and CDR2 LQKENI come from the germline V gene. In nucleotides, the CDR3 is TGTGCCAGCTCACCAAGGGGACAGGGTGGCTTTGGCACTGAAGCTTTCTTT. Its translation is CASSPRGQGGFGTEAFF.